These 11 T cell receptor beta chains were sequenced from one sample in a study of blood T cell repertoires in COVID-19. This table comes from immunoSEQ multiplex PCR, and its TCRdb copy is limited to in-frame clones, with some not included. The sample includes 470,000 or so clones, around 89% of them seen just once. The specimen was peripheral blood. The receptors derive from a woman under 40 with acute or convalescent COVID-19.

CDR3 coding DNA: TGCGCCAGCAGCTTGTGGCGGGGGCCAACTCAAGAGACCCAGTACTTC. It is translated as CASSLWRGPTQETQYF. The chain combines TRBV5-1 with TRBJ2-5, with TRBD2 as a possible D gene (7 bases). V gave up 1 base and J gave up 2 bases, with 15 bases separating them. There are 16 residues in the CDR3. The germline CDR1 and CDR2 sequences are SGHRS and YFSETQ. Combining the CDR3 with reference TRBV5-1 and TRBJ2-5 gives the whole variable domain KAGVTQTPRYLIKTRGQQVTLSCSPISGHRSVSWYQQTPGQGLQFLFEYFSETQRNKGNFPGRFSGRQFSNSRSEMNVSTLELGDSALYLCASSLWRGPTQETQYFGPGTRLLVL.

The chain is built from TRBV11-2 and TRBJ2-1, with D perhaps matching TRBD2 (5 bases). Germline V gene lookup returns CDR1 SGHAT and CDR2 FQNNGV. V was clipped by 1 base and J by 0 bases, with 13 bases between them. CDR3 length: 17 amino acids. CDR3 in amino acids: CASSLGERAISYNEQFF. In DNA form, the CDR3 reads TGTGCCAGCAGCTTAGGAGAGAGGGCCATCTCCTACAATGAGCAGTTCTTC.

The J gene is TRBJ2-5, the V gene TRBV6-4; D might be TRBD2 (6 bases). The CDR3 runs 17 residues. The germline V gene has CDR1 MRHNA and CDR2 SNTAGT. Trimming left V 6 bases short and J 2 bases short, with 22 bases between. The CDR3 reads CASRPRGNRKTQETQYF. The DNA for the CDR3 is TGTGCCAGCAGACCACGCGGGAACAGAAAAACACAAGAGACCCAGTACTTC.

The V gene is TRBV30, the J gene TRBJ1-1; 10 nucleotides match TRBD1. Germline CDR1 and CDR2: GTSNPN and SVGIG (reference sequence). The CDR3 is made up of 14 amino acids. V lost 1 base to trimming and J lost 4 bases; unmatched junction nucleotides: 3. The CDR3 reads CAWSAGQGFTEAFF. CDR3 sequence (DNA): TGTGCCTGGAGTGCGGGACAGGGGTTCACTGAAGCTTTCTTT.

This rearrangement joins TRBV5-5 to TRBJ2-7; unclear D gene. Trimming left V 4 bases short and J 4 bases short, with 15 bases between. CDR1 and CDR2 from the germline V gene are SGHKS and YYEKEE (reference sequence). The length of the CDR3 is 14 residues. The CDR3 reads CASSLPGSFYEQYF. For the CDR3, the DNA is TGTGCCAGCAGCCTCCCCGGGTCCTTTTACGAGCAGTACTTC. Complete variable domain (other parts from reference TRBV5-5 and TRBJ2-7): DAGVTQSPTHLIKTRGQQVTLRCSPISGHKSVSWYQQVLGQGPQFIFQYYEKEERGRGNFPDRFSARQFPNYSSELNVNALLLGDSALYLCASSLPGSFYEQYFGPGTRLTVT.

The V and J genes are TRBV11-2 and TRBJ2-3; 8 bases are shared with TRBD2. CDR3 length equals 15 residues. Germline V gives CDR1 SGHAT, CDR2 FQNNGV. V was pared by 2 bases and J by 5 bases, with 6 bases of the junction left unmatched. The CDR3 here is CASSLTGGAVDTQYF. The CDR3 bases are TGTGCCAGCAGCTTAACCGGGGGGGCCGTAGATACGCAGTATTTT.

In its sample, this clone was seen once. V usage is TRBV5-6 and J usage is TRBJ2-5; D might be TRBD2 (5 bases). V shed 4 bases and J shed 5 bases, with 15 bases lying between them. CDR3 length equals 14 residues. Germline V CDR1 and CDR2: SGHDT, YYEEEE. The CDR3 here is CASSRTEVGETQYF. The CDR3 bases are TGTGCCAGCAGCCGGACGGAGGTAGGGGAGACCCAGTACTTC.

The chain uses TRBV5-1 and TRBJ1-2; TRBD1 matches at 8 bases. Germline CDR1 and CDR2: SGHRS and YFSETQ. This CDR3 has 18 residues. The V and J ends lost 4 bases and 1 base, in that order; junction bases with no gene match: 15. CDR3 bases: TGCGCCAGCAGCCCTCTAGGGACCGACAGGGGCGATAACTATGGCTACACCTTC. Translation gives CASSPLGTDRGDNYGYTF.

The rearrangement uses TRBV3-1 (or the pseudogene TRBV3-2) and TRBJ2-7; 9 bases align to TRBD2. Looked up from germline, CDR1 is LGHDT and CDR2 is YNNKEL (reference sequence). The V gene end was trimmed by 5 bases and the J gene end by 2 bases; junction bases not matched to a gene: 4. This CDR3 is built from 14 residues. DNA of the CDR3: TGTGCCAGCAGCAAGCGGGGGGCCGCCTACGAGCAGTACTTC. This gives the protein CASSKRGAAYEQYF.

The rearrangement uses TRBV9 and TRBJ1-2; D is uncertain. Germline CDR1 SGDLS, CDR2 YYNGEE. Trimming took off 0 bases at V and 0 bases at J, with 9 bases between the two ends. The CDR3 covers 15 residues. The CDR3 sequence is CASSVDLIANYGYTF. The CDR3 DNA is TGTGCCAGCAGCGTAGACCTAATAGCTAACTATGGCTACACCTTC.

The genes are TRBV15 and TRBJ2-1; maybe TRBD1 (6 bases). There are 13 residues in the CDR3. CDR1 and CDR2 from the germline V gene are LNHNV and YYDKDF (reference sequence). With 5 bases removed from V and 7 bases from J, the gap between germline ends came to 12 bases. The CDR3 DNA is TGTGCCACCAGCGTACCACAGGGAAATGAGCAGTTCTTC. Translation: CATSVPQGNEQFF.